The rows below give T cell receptor beta chains drawn from one sample of a study of blood T cell repertoires in COVID-19. This table comes from immunoSEQ multiplex PCR, and its TCRdb copy is limited to in-frame clones, with some not included. The table shows fewer than 200,000 clones, with about 84% occurring only once. Sequencing was done on a sample of PBMCs or T cells enriched from blood (not recorded which). These receptors were collected from a woman between 40 and 50 years old with acute COVID-19. Both conserved end residues are part of each CDR3. The D gene is left open where the match is weak. Not every row has a clone size; where given, it reads once, few, many or a size class.

cdr3_aa	cdr3_nt	v_call	j_call	clone_size	d_call
CASSSGTVYEQYF	TGTGCCAGCAGCTCCGGGACAGTCTACGAGCAGTACTTC	TRBV3-1/TRBV3-2	TRBJ2-7	.	TRBD1
CASSPQTSGETQYF	TGTGCCAGCTCACCACAAACCTCGGGGGAGACCCAGTACTTC	TRBV18	TRBJ2-5	.	.
CASSLRNEQFF	TGTGCCAGCAGTTTACGGAATGAGCAGTTCTTC	TRBV12-3/TRBV12-4	TRBJ2-1	.	.
CAWMGRPGQLAGVRYNEQFF	TGTGCCTGGATGGGAAGGCCGGGGCAGCTAGCGGGAGTGCGGTACAATGAGCAGTTCTTC	TRBV30	TRBJ2-1	.	TRBD2
CASTEREDNEQFF	TGTGCCAGCACAGAGCGGGAAGACAATGAGCAGTTCTTC	TRBV11-1	TRBJ2-1	.	TRBD2
CASSYASGSYEQYF	TGTGCCAGCAGTTATGCTAGCGGGAGTTACGAGCAGTACTTC	TRBV6-2/TRBV6-3	TRBJ2-7	.	TRBD2
CASSLFGLNTEAFF	TGTGCCAGCAGCTTGTTCGGGTTGAACACTGAAGCTTTCTTT	TRBV11-3	TRBJ1-1	once	.
CASSRDRDSYYGYTF	TGTGCCAGCAGCCGGGACAGGGATAGTTACTATGGCTACACCTTC	TRBV6-5	TRBJ1-2	.	TRBD1
CASSPGTSGRISEQYF	TGTGCCAGCAGCCCGGGGACTAGCGGGAGGATTAGTGAGCAGTACTTC	TRBV7-9	TRBJ2-7	.	TRBD2
CASSTDRGESYGYTF	TGTGCCAGTAGTACCGACAGGGGGGAGAGCTATGGCTACACCTTC	TRBV19	TRBJ1-2	.	TRBD1
CASSKAGASTDTQYF	TGTGCCAGTAGTAAGGCGGGAGCAAGCACAGATACGCAGTATTTT	TRBV19	TRBJ2-3	.	TRBD2
CASSIRPGGIGGYTF	TGTGCCAGCAGTATAAGGCCAGGGGGAATTGGGGGCTACACCTTC	TRBV28	TRBJ1-2	.	TRBD1
CASSAVRETLTDTQYF	TGTGCCAGCAGCGCGGTCCGGGAAACCCTCACAGATACGCAGTATTTT	TRBV5-8	TRBJ2-3	.	.
CASSEYNRNTEAFF	TGTGCCAGCAGTGAATACAACCGGAACACTGAAGCTTTCTTT	TRBV2	TRBJ1-1	.	.
CASSPEQGLEQYF	TGTGCCAGCTCACCGGAACAGGGTCTCGAGCAGTACTTC	TRBV18	TRBJ2-7	few	.
CASSEPNLARRLTEAFF	TGTGCCAGCAGTGAACCTAATCTGGCCCGCAGGTTAACTGAAGCTTTCTTT	TRBV6-1	TRBJ1-1	.	.
CASSLGQGLGGYTF	TGTGCCAGCAGCTTAGGGCAGGGATTGGGTGGCTACACCTTC	TRBV7-9	TRBJ1-2	few	.
CASSSGGTEAFF	TGTGCCAGCAGCAGTGGGGGGACTGAAGCTTTCTTT	TRBV11-3	TRBJ1-1	.	.
CAWNHRGSTEAFF	TGTGCCTGGAATCACAGGGGAAGCACTGAAGCTTTCTTT	TRBV30	TRBJ1-1	.	TRBD1
CASSVSGGISYNEQFF	TGTGCCAGCAGCGTTAGCGGGGGTATCTCCTACAATGAGCAGTTCTTC	TRBV9	TRBJ2-1	.	TRBD2
CASSLGVAREGYNEQFF	TGTGCCAGCAGCTTAGGTGTGGCGCGGGAGGGTTACAATGAGCAGTTCTTC	TRBV11-3	TRBJ2-1	.	TRBD2
CASSQQGDLSGANVLTF	TGCGCCAGCAGCCAACAAGGAGACCTCTCTGGGGCCAACGTCCTGACTTTC	TRBV4-1	TRBJ2-6	.	.
CASSSGGWGRGNTIYF	TGTGCCAGCAGTTCGGGGGGTTGGGGGCGCGGAAACACCATATATTTT	TRBV27	TRBJ1-3	.	.
CASSRQGANYGYTF	TGTGCCAGTAGCCGACAGGGGGCTAACTATGGCTACACCTTC	TRBV19	TRBJ1-2	.	TRBD1
CASSPGSGFYNEQFF	TGTGCCAGCAGTCCAGGGTCCGGGTTTTACAATGAGCAGTTCTTC	TRBV6-5	TRBJ2-1	.	.
CASLTSGSAQYF	TGTGCCAGCCTGACTAGCGGGAGTGCGCAGTACTTC	TRBV27	TRBJ2-7	.	TRBD2
CASSSMVLNHEQFF	TGTGCCAGCAGCTCAATGGTGCTAAACCATGAGCAGTTCTTC	TRBV5-5	TRBJ2-1	.	.
CASSSRSGSTWANVLTF	TGTGCCAGTAGTAGCCGCAGCGGGAGTACTTGGGCCAACGTCCTGACTTTC	TRBV19	TRBJ2-6	.	TRBD2
CASSSGTDTGELFF	TGTGCCAGCAGCTCCGGGACAGACACCGGGGAGCTGTTTTTT	TRBV7-3	TRBJ2-2	.	TRBD1
CASTGSSGNTIYF	TGTGCCAGCACGGGTAGCTCTGGAAACACCATATATTTT	TRBV18	TRBJ1-3	.	.
CASARGREAGTFLYGYTF	TGTGCCAGCGCGCGGGGGAGGGAGGCAGGGACCTTCCTATATGGCTACACCTTC	TRBV2	TRBJ1-2	.	.
CASSAAGSPNEQFF	TGTGCCAGCAGTGCGGCGGGTTCACCCAATGAGCAGTTCTTC	TRBV6-4	TRBJ2-1	few	.
CASSSGLANQETQYF	TGTGCCAGCAGCTCGGGACTAGCTAACCAAGAGACCCAGTACTTC	TRBV7-8	TRBJ2-5	few	TRBD2
CASSSGQRYNSPLHF	TGTGCCAGCAGCTCCGGACAGCGCTATAATTCACCCCTCCACTTT	TRBV7-8	TRBJ1-6	.	.
CATRSREGQDEQFF	TGTGCCACCCGATCGCGGGAGGGCCAGGATGAGCAGTTCTTC	TRBV6-6	TRBJ2-1	.	TRBD2
CASSSYGTGVSDTQYF	TGCGCCAGCAGCTCCTACGGGACAGGGGTTTCAGATACGCAGTATTTT	TRBV5-1	TRBJ2-3	.	TRBD1
CASSGIGAQETQYF	TGTGCCAGCAGCGGGATAGGGGCCCAAGAGACCCAGTACTTC	TRBV5-4	TRBJ2-5	.	.
CASKLGQGRNSPLHF	TGTGCCAGCAAATTGGGGCAGGGGCGTAATTCACCCCTCCACTTT	TRBV5-4	TRBJ1-6	.	.
CSVEPSNTEAFF	TGCAGCGTTGAACCCTCGAACACTGAAGCTTTCTTT	TRBV29-1	TRBJ1-1	.	.
CASSLVGGSGSYNEQFF	TGTGCCAGCAGCTTAGTCGGCGGGAGTGGCTCCTACAATGAGCAGTTCTTC	TRBV11-2	TRBJ2-1	few	TRBD2
CSVRQGLGSDYEQYF	TGCAGCGTGCGACAGGGATTGGGATCCGACTACGAGCAGTACTTC	TRBV29-1	TRBJ2-7	.	TRBD1
CASSIDGLAGAVTQYF	TGTGCCAGTAGTATAGATGGGCTAGCGGGAGCCGTTACGCAGTATTTT	TRBV19	TRBJ2-3	.	TRBD2
CSVGQGAQETQYF	TGCAGCGTTGGACAGGGGGCCCAAGAGACCCAGTACTTC	TRBV29-1	TRBJ2-5	.	TRBD1
CASSSMPGVQETQYF	TGCGCCAGCAGCAGTATGCCGGGAGTACAAGAGACCCAGTACTTC	TRBV5-1	TRBJ2-5	.	.
CASSPRRNEQYF	TGCGCCAGCAGTCCGAGGAGGAACGAGCAGTACTTC	TRBV23-1	TRBJ2-7	medium-sized	.
CAISGQGDNYGYTF	TGTGCCATCAGCGGACAGGGGGATAACTATGGCTACACCTTC	TRBV10-3	TRBJ1-2	.	TRBD1